Below are 2 T cell receptor beta chains sequenced from a single sample in a study of PD-L1 blockade in urothelial cancer. This table comes from immunoSEQ multiplex PCR, and its TCRdb copy is limited to in-frame clones, with some not included. The sample includes approximately 51,000 clones, around 88% of them seen just once. This material consisted of PBMCs, taken around atezolizumab (anti-PD-L1) treatment. Every receptor here comes from a man in his sixties with urothelial cancer.

CDR3 sequence reads: CASSFSGGVTYNEQFF. In DNA, the CDR3 is TGTGCCAGCAGCTTTAGCGGGGGGGTGACCTACAATGAGCAGTTCTTC. This rearrangement joins TRBV5-6 to TRBJ2-1, with TRBD2 identical over 11 bases. The V segment lost 2 bases and the J segment 2 bases; nucleotides outside the gene matches: 3. The germline V gene has CDR1 SGHDT and CDR2 YYEEEE. The CDR3 runs 16 residues. The full variable domain, completed using reference TRBV5-6 and TRBJ2-1, is DAGVTQSPTHLIKTRGQQVTLRCSPKSGHDTVSWYQQALGQGPQFIFQYYEEEERQRGNFPDRFSGHQFPNYSSELNVNALLLGDSALYLCASSFSGGVTYNEQFFGPGTRLTVL.

The rearrangement links TRBV2 to TRBJ2-1, with 9 nucleotides matching TRBD1. V lost 6 bases, J lost 5 bases, and 8 bases stayed unmatched. This CDR3 contains 15 residues. Germline V gene lookup returns CDR1 SNHLY and CDR2 FYNNEI. CDR3 protein: CASRDRTGADNEQFF. CDR3 nucleotide sequence: TGTGCCAGCAGGGACCGGACAGGGGCGGACAATGAGCAGTTCTTC.